The sample holds a few counts of the clone carrying this TCR beta chain. What it binds is not known. The entry originates in a study of early T cells in non-severe SARS-CoV-2 infection. Study at large: The input, bulk RNA from unsorted whole blood, was sequenced, and chains were unpaired. Findings of the study overall: Matches to VDJdb favored anti-spike CD8 responses and missed private and CD4 specificities.

The ends were cut back, 5 bases at V and 2 bases at J, with 10 bases in the middle. CDR1 is DFQATT, CDR2 SNEGSKA, per germline (reference sequence). CDR3 length: 12 amino acids. Individual cDNA molecules received unique molecular identifiers during library preparation. TCRdb reanalysed the 5' RACE reads using MiXCR and keeps one entry per CDR3 protein. Of tens of thousands of distinct CDR3 sequences listed, 15% are singletons. The sequence came from an adult who was a healthcare worker with PCR-confirmed SARS-CoV-2 infection or an uninfected control (not recorded which). The sample comprised whole blood. The rearrangement uses TRBV20-1 and TRBJ2-7; D is perhaps TRBD2 (6 bases). The CDR3 DNA sequence: TGCAGTGCTGTTCGGGAGACCTACGAGCAGTACTTC. Its protein is CSAVRETYEQYF.